Presented here are 26 T cell receptor beta chains from one specimen sequenced in a study of T cells in Graves' hyperthyroidism and ophthalmopathy. Amplified TCR beta CDR3 regions derived from RNA transcripts. A first-round RT-PCR of the TCR CDR3 used the HTBI primer set. TCRdb re-called the multiplex PCR reads with MiXCR, one entry per CDR3 protein. The repertoire holds around 450,000 distinct CDR3 sequences, with 15% to 17% as singletons. Specimen: blood. These TCRs come from a woman between 18 and 30 years old with Graves' hyperthyroidism.

This clonotype has at least ten counts. The J gene is TRBJ1-1, the V gene TRBV11-2, with no clear D. The CDR3 covers 15 residues. The V end lost 3 bases, the J end lost 0 bases, and 11 bases lay between the germline ends. Germline lookup yields CDR1 SGHAT and CDR2 FQNNGV. The CDR3 is CASSLRWEMNTEAFF. CDR3 coding DNA: TGTGCCAGCAGCTTGCGGTGGGAGATGAACACTGAAGCTTTCTTT.

This clonotype was observed at least ten times. This chain joins TRBV18 and TRBJ2-5; D is ambiguous. Germline assignment: CDR1 KGHSH and CDR2 LQKENI. The CDR3 loop spans 13 amino acids. V was trimmed by 1 base and J by 5 bases, leaving 8 bases between them. The DNA for the CDR3 is TGTGCCAGCTCACCACAAGGGTCGGAGACCCAGTACTTC. Amino acids: CASSPQGSETQYF.

This rearrangement joins TRBV20-1 to TRBJ2-3, with TRBD1 identical over 7 bases. The CDR3 sequence is 14 residues long. The germline V gene has CDR1 DFQATT and CDR2 SNEGSKA (reference sequence). Trimming at V came to 6 bases and at J to 1 base, leaving 7 bases not matched to a gene. CDR3 loop: CSATTGLRTDTQYF. For the CDR3, the DNA is TGCAGTGCAACGACAGGGCTCCGCACAGATACGCAGTATTTT.

This clonotype was counted at least ten times. The gene calls are TRBV24-1 and TRBJ2-2; 12 positions agree with TRBD1. This CDR3 region has 18 residues. Germline V gene sequence: CDR1 KGHDR, CDR2 SFDVKD. V dropped 4 bases and J dropped 2; count of bases not matched to a gene: 7. The CDR3: CATSEGGTGGVNTGELFF. The CDR3 DNA sequence: TGTGCCACCAGTGAAGGCGGGACAGGGGGCGTCAACACCGGGGAGCTGTTTTTT.

At least ten counts were recorded for this clonotype. V usage is TRBV19 and J usage is TRBJ1-1; D unresolved. Germline values: CDR1 LNHDA, CDR2 SQIVND (reference sequence). This CDR3 has 15 residues. Trimming took 7 bases from V and 1 from J, leaving 16 bases between them. The CDR3 DNA is TGTGCCAGTACCATAAGTGGGGTTGGGAACACTGAAGCTTTCTTT. Translating gives CASTISGVGNTEAFF.

The gene calls are TRBV19 and TRBJ1-5; D unclear. V was cut by 7 bases and J by 7 bases, with 17 bases left in between. CDR1 LNHDA and CDR2 SQIVND come from the germline V gene (reference sequence). CDR3 length equals 14 residues. CDR3 DNA sequence: TGTGCCAGTACGACGGCTATCCATAACCAGCCCCAGCATTTT. Protein: CASTTAIHNQPQHF.

The rearrangement joins TRBV7-9 to TRBJ2-1; 9 bases line up with TRBD1. V gave up 5 bases and J gave up 9 bases; unmatched junction bases: 17. Germline assignment: CDR1 SEHNR and CDR2 FQNEAQ (reference sequence). The CDR3 totals 17 residues. CDR3 protein: CASSTGQGTRVKGEQFF. The CDR3 region has the DNA TGTGCCAGCAGCACCGGACAGGGGACGAGGGTTAAAGGTGAGCAGTTCTTC.

The sample holds many counts of this clonotype. The CDR3 DNA is TGTGCCAGCAGCCAAAGCAGGGTAGCCGAGCAGTACTTC. This codes for CASSQSRVAEQYF. This chain joins TRBV11-1 and TRBJ2-7; D is possibly TRBD1 (5 bases). Deletions cut 5 bases from V and 6 bases from J, with 14 bases between. There are 13 residues in the CDR3. Germline V gives CDR1 SGHAT, CDR2 FQDESV (reference sequence).

This clonotype was found many times. As DNA, the CDR3 is TGTGCCAGCAGAAGTACGAGACAGAACTATGGCTACACCTTC. This encodes CASRSTRQNYGYTF. The V gene is TRBV12-3 or TRBV12-4, the J gene TRBJ1-2; D is perhaps TRBD1 (5 bases). Trimming pared 6 bases from V and 2 bases from J, leaving 13 bases between. The CDR3 is 14 amino acids.

Remarks on this clonotype: A much more abundant neighbour one base away suggests this may be a read error. The chain recombines TRBV3-1 with TRBJ2-7, with TRBD2 as a possible D gene (5 bases). CDR3 length: 14 residues. Trimming shortened V by 4 bases and J by 3 bases, and 13 bases separated the two germline ends. The V gene's germline CDR1 is LGHDT and CDR2 YNNKEL (reference sequence). CDR3 sequence: CASSPDSLDYEQYF. For the CDR3, the DNA is TGTGCCAGCAGCCCGGACTCTCTGGACTACGAGCAGTACTTC.

At least ten counts were recorded for this clonotype. The V call is TRBV12-5, the J call TRBJ2-3, with a tentative D call TRBD1 (5 bases). CDR1 and CDR2 (germline): LGHNT, FRNRAP. The V and J ends lost 6 bases and 2 bases respectively, with 9 bases between them. The CDR3 consists of 13 residues. As DNA, the CDR3 is TGTGCTAGTGGGGTGACAGTCACAGATACGCAGTATTTT. Encoded protein: CASGVTVTDTQYF.

This sequence joins TRBV30 and TRBJ2-1; 7 positions match TRBD2. The trim removed 4 bases at V and 0 bases at J, leaving 12 bases unmatched. Germline values: CDR1 GTSNPN, CDR2 SVGIG (reference sequence). The CDR3 is 17 amino acids. CDR3 nucleotides: TGTGCCTGGAAAAGAAAAAGCGGGATGCGCTCCTACAATGAGCAGTTCTTC. It yields the protein CAWKRKSGMRSYNEQFF. The full variable domain, its missing parts supplied by reference TRBV30 and TRBJ2-1, is SQTIHQWPATLVQPVGSPLSLECTVEGTSNPNLYWYRQAAGRGLQLLFYSVGIGQISSEVPQNLSASRPQDRQFILSSKKLLLSDSGFYLCAWKRKSGMRSYNEQFFGPGTRLTVL.

This clonotype showed up many times. CDR3: CASSLGQAWAEQHF. Here the CDR3 DNA reads TGTGCCAGCAGCTTAGGACAGGCATGGGCTGAACAGCATTTT. The rearrangement links TRBV7-2 to TRBJ1-5, with D possibly TRBD1 on 6 matching bases. V was pared by 1 base and J by 13 bases, with 17 bases between. The CDR3 runs to 14 residues. CDR1 is SGHTA and CDR2 is FQGNSA in the germline V gene.

This clonotype has a count of ten or more. The CDR3 region is CSVATGAPTEAFF. CDR3 coding DNA: TGCAGCGTCGCGACAGGGGCCCCCACTGAAGCTTTCTTT. The chain recombines TRBV29-1 with TRBJ1-1; 8 nucleotides agree with TRBD1. Per germline, CDR1 SQVTM and CDR2 ANQGSEA. The CDR3 contains 13 residues. V dropped 6 bases and J dropped 4; count of bases not matched to a gene: 7. The whole variable domain, filled in from reference TRBV29-1 and TRBJ1-1, reads SAVISQKPSRDICQRGTSLTIQCQVDSQVTMMFWYRQQPGQSLTLIATANQGSEATYESGFVIDKFPISRPNLTFSTLTVSNMSPEDSSIYLCSVATGAPTEAFFGQGTRLTVV.

The CDR3: CASSRGREQYF. The CDR3 DNA is TGTGCCAGCAGCAGAGGGCGCGAGCAGTACTTC. This chain links TRBV3-1 with TRBJ2-7; TRBD2 is a possible D gene (5 bases). V lost 5 bases and J lost 6, with 8 bases in between. CDR1 and CDR2 from the germline V gene are LGHDT and YNNKEL (reference sequence). The CDR3 runs to 11 residues.

The J gene is TRBJ2-1, the V gene TRBV20-1; the match to TRBD2 covers 9 bases. The germline V gene has CDR1 DFQATT and CDR2 SNEGSKA (reference sequence). The CDR3 consists of 14 residues. J was trimmed by 6 bases and V by 6 bases; bases with no gene match: 9. The CDR3 DNA follows: TGCAGTGCGGGATCGAGCGGGAGGCCCAATGAGCAGTTCTTC. Protein: CSAGSSGRPNEQFF.

J is TRBJ2-5 and V is TRBV10-3; 10 bases are shared with TRBD2. CDR3 length equals 20 residues. Germline-derived CDR1 and CDR2 are ENHRY and SYGVKD. Germline trimming cut 6 bases from V and 1 base from J; bases unmatched to any gene: 20. The CDR3 DNA follows: TGTGCCATCAGGTACCAGGTACAGGGAGCGGGGGGGGGGGGCCAAGAGACCCAGTACTTC. Translating it yields CAIRYQVQGAGGGGQETQYF.

This chain links TRBV27 with TRBJ2-7, with D perhaps TRBD2 (6 bases). Per the germline V gene, CDR1 is MNHEY and CDR2 is SMNVEV (reference sequence). V lost 10 bases to trimming and J lost 2 bases, with 18 bases between them. This CDR3 spans 14 amino acids. For the CDR3, the DNA is TGTGCCACCTCAGTGGGGGGAGGCCCCTACGAGCAGTACTTC. Its translation: CATSVGGGPYEQYF.

This clonotype is a singleton in its sample. Here the CDR3 reads CASSSAGTFREKLFF. The CDR3 nucleotides are TGTGCCAGCAGTTCCGCCGGGACATTTCGTGAAAAACTGTTTTTT. The chain has TRBV6-9 and TRBJ1-4; TRBD1 might be the D (6 bases). V lost 4 bases and J 7 bases, leaving 16 bases between the germline ends. From germline, CDR1 is MNHGY and CDR2 SVAAGI. This CDR3 region has 15 residues.

Many counts were recorded for this clonotype. The chain is built from TRBV20-1 and TRBJ1-1; D is unclear. Deletions cut 3 bases from V and 1 base from J, with 12 bases between. Germline loops: CDR1 DFQATT, CDR2 SNEGSKA (reference sequence). The CDR3 sequence is 14 residues long. The CDR3 nucleotides are TGCAGTGCTAGCTCCAACCCAGCGAACACTGAAGCTTTCTTT. This gives the protein CSASSNPANTEAFF.

The sample holds many counts of this clonotype. The CDR3 DNA is TGTGCCAGCAGTTACCCCCAGCATTTT. Translated, it gives CASSYPQHF. The chain uses TRBV6-6 and TRBJ1-5, with no clear D. The CDR3 is 9 residues long. Germline CDR1 MNHNY, CDR2 SVGAGI (reference sequence). Trimming removed 2 bases at V and 10 bases at J, with 0 bases between.

The V gene is TRBV15, the J gene TRBJ2-3; 10 positions match TRBD1. This CDR3 has 16 amino acids. With V trimmed by 3 bases and J by 3 bases, 6 bases remained unmatched. Germline assignment: CDR1 LNHNV and CDR2 YYDKDF (reference sequence). The CDR3 DNA follows: TGTGCCACCAGCAGGAGGGACAGGGGAGGGACAGATACGCAGTATTTT. This gives the protein CATSRRDRGGTDTQYF.

This clonotype was counted ten times or more. CDR3 sequence (DNA): TGTGCCAGCAGCGGGAGGGGTGGAGAGACCCAGTACTTC. The encoded protein is CASSGRGGETQYF. The gene calls are TRBV3-1 and TRBJ2-5; 7 bases map to TRBD2. CDR1 and CDR2 from the germline V gene are LGHDT and YNNKEL (reference sequence). V was pared by 5 bases and J by 4 bases, with 4 bases of the junction left unmatched. This CDR3 contains 13 residues.

Only a few counts were recorded for this clonotype. The rearrangement uses TRBV12-3 or TRBV12-4 and TRBJ1-2; TRBD1 agrees at 8 bases. The V segment lost 6 bases and the J segment 6 bases; nucleotides outside the gene matches: 9. The CDR3 length is 14 residues. The CDR3 sequence: CASSLRGQSDGYTF. Written as DNA, the CDR3 is TGTGCCAGCAGCCTCAGGGGGCAGTCTGATGGCTACACCTTC.

This clonotype occurred many times. The rearrangement uses TRBV2 and TRBJ2-1; D ambiguous. The CDR3 is 14 amino acids. From germline, CDR1 is SNHLY and CDR2 FYNNEI. Deletions cut 8 bases from V and 0 bases from J, with 11 bases between. In DNA, the CDR3 is TGTGCCAGCGAACGAGGATTCTCCTACAATGAGCAGTTCTTC. This codes for CASERGFSYNEQFF.

This clonotype occurred many times. The chain recombines TRBV30 with TRBJ2-5; a possible D gene is TRBD2 (5 bases). V shed 0 bases and J shed 4 bases, with 12 bases lying between them. The germline V gene encodes CDR1 GTSNPN and CDR2 SVGIG (reference sequence). The CDR3 length is 14 residues. DNA of the CDR3: TGTGCCTGGAGTGTAGGACTCCAGTCAGAGACCCAGTACTTC. It codes for CAWSVGLQSETQYF.